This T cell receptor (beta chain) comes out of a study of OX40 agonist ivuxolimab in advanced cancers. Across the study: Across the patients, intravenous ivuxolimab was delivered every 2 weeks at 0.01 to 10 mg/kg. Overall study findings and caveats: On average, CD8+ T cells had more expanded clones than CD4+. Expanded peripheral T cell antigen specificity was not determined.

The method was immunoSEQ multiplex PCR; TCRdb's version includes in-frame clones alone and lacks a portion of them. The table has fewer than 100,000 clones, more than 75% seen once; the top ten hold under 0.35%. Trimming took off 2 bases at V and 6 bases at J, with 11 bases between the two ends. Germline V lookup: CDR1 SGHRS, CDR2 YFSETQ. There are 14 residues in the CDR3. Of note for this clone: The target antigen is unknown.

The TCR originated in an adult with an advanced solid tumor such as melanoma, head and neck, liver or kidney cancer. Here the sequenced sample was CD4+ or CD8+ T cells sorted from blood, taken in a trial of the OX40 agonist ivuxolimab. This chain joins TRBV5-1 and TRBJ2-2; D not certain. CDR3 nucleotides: TGCGCCAGCAGCTTAACGTATGGCGCCGGGGAGCTGTTTTTT. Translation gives CASSLTYGAGELFF.